This note documents a single T cell receptor (beta chain) sequence. V was pared by 3 bases and J by 6 bases, with 10 bases of the junction left unmatched. CDR1 is SGHTA and CDR2 is FQGNSA in the germline V gene. The CDR3 is made up of 15 amino acids. The method was immunoSEQ multiplex PCR; TCRdb's version includes in-frame clones alone and lacks a portion of them. The sample holds 1.5 million to 1.9 million clones, nearly 99% seen once. The data derive from a study of shared clonotypes between healthy human individuals. The rearrangement uses TRBV7-2 and TRBJ2-7, with 8 bases fitting TRBD1. The sequenced material came from naive CD4+ T cells sorted from blood. Subset of the sample: CD45RA+ positively selected. This TCR derives from a man aged 30 to 45 in good health. In DNA, the CDR3 is TGTGCCAGCAGCTTTAATCGGGACAGGCTTAGCGAGCAGTACTTC. Its protein is CASSFNRDRLSEQYF. Based on the CDR3 plus reference TRBV7-2 and TRBJ2-7, the full variable domain is GAGVSQSPSNKVTEKGKDVELRCDPISGHTALYWYRQSLGQGLEFLIYFQGNSAPDKSGLPSDRFSAERTGGSVSTLTIQRTQQEDSAVYLCASSFNRDRLSEQYFGPGTRLTVT.